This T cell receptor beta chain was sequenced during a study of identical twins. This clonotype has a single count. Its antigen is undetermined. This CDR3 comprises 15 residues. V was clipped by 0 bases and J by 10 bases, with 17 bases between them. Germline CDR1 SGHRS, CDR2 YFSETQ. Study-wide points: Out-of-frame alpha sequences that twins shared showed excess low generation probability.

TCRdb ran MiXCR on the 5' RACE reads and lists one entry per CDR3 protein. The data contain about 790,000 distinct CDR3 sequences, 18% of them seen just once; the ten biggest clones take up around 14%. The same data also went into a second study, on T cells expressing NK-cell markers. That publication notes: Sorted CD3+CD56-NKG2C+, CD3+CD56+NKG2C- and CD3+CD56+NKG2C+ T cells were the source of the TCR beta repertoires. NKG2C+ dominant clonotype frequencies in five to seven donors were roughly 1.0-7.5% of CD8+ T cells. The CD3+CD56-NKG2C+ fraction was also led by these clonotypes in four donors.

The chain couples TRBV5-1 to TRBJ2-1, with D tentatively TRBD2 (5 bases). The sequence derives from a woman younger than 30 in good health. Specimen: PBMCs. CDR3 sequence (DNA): TGCGCCAGCAGCTTGGGTTGGGAGAGGGCTACGGAGCAGTTCTTC. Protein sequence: CASSLGWERATEQFF. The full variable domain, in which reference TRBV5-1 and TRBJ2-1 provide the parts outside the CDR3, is KAGVTQTPRYLIKTRGQQVTLSCSPISGHRSVSWYQQTPGQGLQFLFEYFSETQRNKGNFPGRFSGRQFSNSRSEMNVSTLELGDSALYLCASSLGWERATEQFFGPGTRLTVL.